This passage covers 27 T cell receptor beta chains from one sample sequenced in a study of T cells in Graves' hyperthyroidism and ophthalmopathy. Template material for amplifying TCR beta CDR3 regions consisted of RNA transcripts. First-round RT-PCR targeting the TCR CDR3 was performed with the HTBI primer set. Via MiXCR, TCRdb re-called the multiplex PCR reads, giving one row per CDR3 protein. The repertoire has about 600,000 distinct CDR3 sequences, around 15% of them found once; the top ten carry approximately 12%. What was sequenced was blood. These receptors were obtained from a woman between 45 and 65 years old with Graves' ophthalmopathy.

This clonotype was seen many times. The chain combines TRBV2 with TRBJ2-5, with TRBD1 identical over 9 bases. Germline V CDR1 and CDR2: SNHLY, FYNNEI. With 6 bases clipped from V and 2 bases from J, the junction kept 4 bases outside the gene matches. The CDR3 has 14 amino acids. CDR3 in DNA: TGTGCCAGCAGGGACAGGGGCCGTCAAGAGACCCAGTACTTC. Its translation is CASRDRGRQETQYF.

This clonotype was recorded at least ten times. The chain combines TRBV18 with TRBJ1-5; D gene unclear. Trimming pared 3 bases from V and 4 bases from J, leaving 7 bases between. The CDR3 is 13 residues long. Germline V lookup: CDR1 KGHSH, CDR2 LQKENI. As DNA, the CDR3 is TGTGCCAGCTCACCTAAGCCTAATCAGCCCCAGCATTTT. Residues: CASSPKPNQPQHF.

There are many counts of this clonotype. V gene TRBV28 combines with J gene TRBJ2-3; no clear D. V was pared by 5 bases and J by 4 bases, with 16 bases between. This CDR3 comprises 15 residues. CDR1 and CDR2 from the germline V gene are MDHEN and SYDVKM. The CDR3, as DNA: TGTGCCAGCAGTCGAGCCGGCCTGGGCGCAGATACGCAGTATTTT. It encodes CASSRAGLGADTQYF.

The V gene is TRBV6-1, the J gene TRBJ1-3; D uncertain. CDR1 MNHNS and CDR2 SASEGT come from the germline V gene. This CDR3 spans 16 amino acids. V was shortened by 0 bases and J by 0 bases, with 9 bases between the two germline ends. For the CDR3, the DNA is TGTGCCAGCAGTGAAGCGCCGGTAAACTCTGGAAACACCATATATTTT. This encodes CASSEAPVNSGNTIYF.

This clonotype has a count of ten or more. The genes are TRBV5-1 and TRBJ1-2, with D possibly TRBD1 on 5 matching bases. V was shortened by 1 base and J by 6 bases, with 13 bases between the two germline ends. The CDR3 is made up of 14 amino acids. The germline V gene encodes CDR1 SGHRS and CDR2 YFSETQ. As DNA, the CDR3 is TGCGCCAGCAGCTTGCGTCCGGGGGAGGATGGCTACACCTTC. It specifies CASSLRPGEDGYTF. Based on the CDR3 plus reference TRBV5-1 and TRBJ1-2, the full variable domain is KAGVTQTPRYLIKTRGQQVTLSCSPISGHRSVSWYQQTPGQGLQFLFEYFSETQRNKGNFPGRFSGRQFSNSRSEMNVSTLELGDSALYLCASSLRPGEDGYTFGSGTRLTVV.

The sample holds many counts of this clonotype. The genes are TRBV3-1 and TRBJ1-6; tentative D call: TRBD1 (6 bases). CDR1 and CDR2 (germline): LGHDT, YNNKEL (reference sequence). This CDR3 has 11 amino acids. Trimming removed 5 bases at V and 16 bases at J, with 12 bases between. CDR3 coding DNA: TGTGCCAGCAGCTCGGGGGGGCCGCTCCACTTT. It translates to CASSSGGPLHF.

This rearrangement joins TRBV6-2 or TRBV6-3 to TRBJ2-1; maybe TRBD1 (6 bases). Germline values: CDR1 MNHEY, CDR2 SVGEGT. V lost 2 bases to trimming and J lost 5 bases, with 10 bases between them. The CDR3 has 14 amino acids. Here the CDR3 DNA reads TGTGCCAGCAGTTACGGACAGCTGGACAATGAGCAGTTCTTC. This sequence encodes CASSYGQLDNEQFF.

This clonotype was detected ten times or more. V usage is TRBV7-9 and J usage is TRBJ2-7, with 10 bases fitting TRBD2. The V gene's germline CDR1 is SEHNR and CDR2 FQNEAQ (reference sequence). Unmatched junction bases numbered 3, after V lost 4 bases and J lost 3 bases. The CDR3 has 14 residues. CDR3 in amino acids: CASSSASGSYEQYF. CDR3 DNA sequence: TGTGCCAGCAGCTCCGCTAGCGGGAGCTACGAGCAGTACTTC.

At least ten counts were recorded for this clonotype. This chain joins TRBV6-1 and TRBJ2-6, with TRBD1 as a possible D gene (5 bases). From germline, CDR1 is MNHNS and CDR2 SASEGT. V dropped 5 bases and J dropped 0 bases, with 11 bases sitting between them. The CDR3 extends over 16 amino acids. The CDR3 DNA follows: TGTGCCAGCAGTTACTATCAGGGCTCTGGGGCCAACGTCCTGACTTTC. As protein: CASSYYQGSGANVLTF.

This clonotype was detected only a few times. The chain recombines TRBV6-2 or TRBV6-3 with TRBJ1-2; weak D call: TRBD1 (5 bases). The V gene's germline CDR1 is MNHEY and CDR2 SVGEGT. The ends were cut back, 3 bases at V and 7 bases at J, with 18 bases in the middle. The CDR3 length is 15 residues. The CDR3 region has the DNA TGTGCCAGCAGTTATCAGGGCGCCCTATCTGGTGGCTACACCTTC. Translated: CASSYQGALSGGYTF.

The chain combines TRBV19 with TRBJ2-1, with 7 bases identical to TRBD1. The CDR3 totals 14 residues. V shed 6 bases, J shed 5 bases, and the junction held 7 bases outside the gene matches. Germline assignment: CDR1 LNHDA and CDR2 SQIVND (reference sequence). The CDR3 DNA reads as TGTGCCAGTAGGGCCTCGGGACAGAACAATGAGCAGTTCTTC. Protein product: CASRASGQNNEQFF.

The chain uses TRBV6-2 or TRBV6-3 and TRBJ2-6; no definite D call. The V and J ends lost 0 bases and 0 bases respectively, with 6 bases between them. The CDR3 is 16 residues long. CDR1 MNHEY and CDR2 SVGEGT come from the germline V gene. CDR3 bases: TGTGCCAGCAGTTACTCCGGATTCTCTGGGGCCAACGTCCTGACTTTC. Amino acid sequence: CASSYSGFSGANVLTF.

This clonotype was seen at least ten times. The rearrangement links TRBV4-1 to TRBJ1-2; 8 nucleotides agree with TRBD1. V was pared by 3 bases and J by 3 bases, with 3 bases of the junction left unmatched. The CDR3 consists of 14 residues. Germline V gives CDR1 MGHRA, CDR2 YSYEKL. The CDR3, as DNA: TGCGCCAGCAGCCATAACAGGGGGGACTATGGCTACACCTTC. Encoded protein: CASSHNRGDYGYTF.

This chain connects TRBV24-1 to TRBJ2-5, with 7 nucleotides matching TRBD2. CDR3 length equals 14 residues. CDR1 is KGHDR and CDR2 is SFDVKD in the germline V gene. J lost 0 bases, V lost 5 bases, and 2 bases had no gene match. CDR3 amino acids: CATSVGGDQETQYF. CDR3 DNA sequence: TGTGCCACCAGTGTGGGGGGGGACCAAGAGACCCAGTACTTC.

The V gene is TRBV7-6, the J gene TRBJ2-3; TRBD2 matches 8 bases. This CDR3 comprises 15 residues. Losses at the gene ends were 5 bases for V and 5 bases for J; bases not matched to a gene: 9. Germline V gene lookup returns CDR1 SGHVS and CDR2 FNYEAQ. The CDR3 DNA is TGTGCCAGCAGCCATCGACTAGCGAGAGAAGATACGCAGTATTTT. Its translation is CASSHRLAREDTQYF.

The V gene is TRBV20-1, the J gene TRBJ2-7; TRBD2 matches at 9 bases. This CDR3 contains 15 residues. Germline values: CDR1 DFQATT, CDR2 SNEGSKA (reference sequence). The junction had 11 bases not matched to a gene; V was cut back by 3 bases and J by 5 bases. CDR3 protein: CSARFLAGIQDEQYF. The DNA for the CDR3 is TGCAGTGCTAGGTTTCTAGCGGGAATCCAGGACGAGCAGTACTTC.

Many counts were recorded for this clonotype. This rearrangement joins TRBV5-5 to TRBJ1-1; the match to TRBD1 covers 7 bases. J lost 6 bases, V lost 4 bases, and 9 bases had no gene match. Germline V gene sequence: CDR1 SGHKS, CDR2 YYEKEE (reference sequence). The CDR3 extends over 14 amino acids. The CDR3, as DNA: TGTGCCAGCAGCCCTACAGGGGACTTGCCTGAAGCTTTCTTT. Encoded protein: CASSPTGDLPEAFF.

The table lists this clonotype with many counts. This chain joins TRBV5-1 and TRBJ2-1, with no clear D. Trimming left V 2 bases short and J 6 bases short, with 18 bases between. CDR3 length equals 16 residues. Germline assignment: CDR1 SGHRS and CDR2 YFSETQ. In DNA form, the CDR3 reads TGCGCCAGCAGCTTCGCAACAAAGGGCTCGGTCAATGAGCAGTTCTTC. This gives the protein CASSFATKGSVNEQFF.

Comment on this clonotype: An end of the junction does not agree with germline; a read error may underlie this. This chain joins TRBV7-7 and TRBJ2-1; D call uncertain. Looked up from germline, CDR1 is SSHAT and CDR2 is FNYEAQ (reference sequence). CDR3 length: 14 residues. CDR3 DNA: TGTGCTAGCAGCCTGAAGAATACTATGGATGAGCAGTTCTTC. Translation: CASSLKNTMDEQFF.

This clonotype has ten or more counts. V usage is TRBV18 and J usage is TRBJ1-5; 10 bases are shared with TRBD1. Per germline, CDR1 KGHSH and CDR2 LQKENI. This CDR3 has 15 residues. V was clipped by 2 bases and J by 7 bases; unmatched bases: 5. The CDR3 spells CASSPETGGGQPQHF. In nucleotides, the CDR3 is TGTGCCAGCTCACCAGAGACAGGGGGCGGACAGCCCCAGCATTTT. Supplemented by reference TRBV18 and TRBJ1-5, the full variable domain reads NAGVMQNPRHLVRRRGQEARLRCSPMKGHSHVYWYRQLPEEGLKFMVYLQKENIIDESGMPKERFSAEFPKEGPSILRIQQVVRGDSAAYFCASSPETGGGQPQHFGDGTRLSIL.

In its sample, this clonotype was seen many times. The chain joins TRBV27 to TRBJ1-3; D is uncertain. CDR1 is MNHEY and CDR2 is SMNVEV in the germline V gene (reference sequence). V was shortened by 0 bases and J by 0 bases, with 3 bases between the two germline ends. The CDR3 sequence is 14 residues long. CDR3 coding DNA: TGTGCCAGCAGTTTATCAGACTCTGGAAACACCATATATTTT. Translation gives CASSLSDSGNTIYF.

This clonotype occurred many times. The chain is built from TRBV6-1 and TRBJ2-7; maybe TRBD2 (6 bases). CDR3 length: 17 residues. Germline CDR1 is MNHNS and CDR2 is SASEGT. Trimming took 6 bases from V and 6 from J, leaving 27 bases between them. CDR3 sequence: CASSSLLLEEGRVEQYF. In DNA form, the CDR3 reads TGTGCCAGCAGCTCCCTTCTTTTAGAGGAGGGCCGTGTCGAGCAGTACTTC.

In this sample, this clonotype turned up many times. This chain joins TRBV18 and TRBJ1-6; D gene unclear. The CDR3 runs to 14 residues. Per the germline V gene, CDR1 is KGHSH and CDR2 is LQKENI. The ends were cut back, 3 bases at V and 7 bases at J, with 10 bases in the middle. The CDR3 protein is CASSPEIGNSPLHF. Written as DNA, the CDR3 is TGTGCCAGCTCACCGGAGATAGGGAATTCACCCCTCCACTTT.

This clonotype was detected ten times or more. The V call is TRBV24-1, the J call TRBJ2-3, with TRBD1 as a possible D gene (6 bases). V was cut by 4 bases and J by 2 bases, with 15 bases left in between. Germline values: CDR1 KGHDR, CDR2 SFDVKD. The CDR3 has 16 amino acids. The CDR3 here is CATSDAGTQLTDTQYF. Written as DNA, the CDR3 is TGTGCCACCAGTGACGCCGGGACACAACTCACAGATACGCAGTATTTT.

The chain carries TRBV20-1 and TRBJ2-1; D gene uncertain. The CDR3 sequence is 12 residues long. Germline loops: CDR1 DFQATT, CDR2 SNEGSKA (reference sequence). The V gene lost 6 bases and the J gene lost 4 bases, with 10 bases spanning the gap. In DNA form, the CDR3 reads TGCAGTGCAAGGAGCAATTACAATGAGCAGTTCTTC. Its protein is CSARSNYNEQFF.

This clonotype was counted only a few times. The V gene is TRBV27, the J gene TRBJ1-2, with 7 bases that match TRBD1. J gave up 6 bases and V 6 bases, and 16 bases lay outside the gene matches. There are 16 residues in the CDR3. Germline CDR1 reads MNHEY; CDR2 reads SMNVEV (reference sequence). The CDR3 here is CASSAKRQGLKDGYTF. CDR3 bases: TGTGCCAGCAGCGCTAAGCGACAGGGCCTGAAGGATGGCTACACCTTC.

Only a few counts were recorded for this clonotype. The chain carries TRBV18 and TRBJ2-1, with 13 bases matching TRBD2. From germline, CDR1 is KGHSH and CDR2 LQKENI. The CDR3 extends over 18 amino acids. J gave up 4 bases and V 6 bases, and 12 bases lay outside the gene matches. CDR3 DNA: TGTGCCAGCTCTAGACAAGGGACTAGCGGGGAAAATTACAATGAGCAGTTCTTC. Amino acids: CASSRQGTSGENYNEQFF.